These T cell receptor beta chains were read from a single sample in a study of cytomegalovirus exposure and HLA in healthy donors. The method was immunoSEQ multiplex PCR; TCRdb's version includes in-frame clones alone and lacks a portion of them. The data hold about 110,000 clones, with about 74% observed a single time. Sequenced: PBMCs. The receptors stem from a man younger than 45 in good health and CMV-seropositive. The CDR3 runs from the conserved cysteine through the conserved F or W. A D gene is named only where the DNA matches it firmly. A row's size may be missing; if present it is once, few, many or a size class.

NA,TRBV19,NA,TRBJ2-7,TGTGCCATCAACTCCTACGAGCAGTACTTC,CAINSYEQYF
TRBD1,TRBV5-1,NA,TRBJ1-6,TGCGCCAGCAGCTCACTGCAGGGGGCGTCTAATTCACCCCTCCACTTT,CASSSLQGASNSPLHF
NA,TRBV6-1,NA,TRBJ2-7,TGTGCCAGCATCGACTTCTCAAGCTCCTACGAGCAGTACTTC,CASIDFSSSYEQYF
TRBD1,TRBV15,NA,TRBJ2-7,TGTGCCACCAGCAGAGTGCAGGGGGTCAGCTACGAGCAGTACTTC,CATSRVQGVSYEQYF
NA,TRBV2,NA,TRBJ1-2,TGTGCCAGCAGTGAAGGGGGGGGCAGAAACTATGGCTACACCTTC,CASSEGGGRNYGYTF
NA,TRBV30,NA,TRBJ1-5,TGTGCCTGGGCCCGGGGGTCATATAGCAATCAGCCCCAGCATTTT,CAWARGSYSNQPQHF
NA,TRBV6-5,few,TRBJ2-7,TGTGCCAGCAGCTCCGGACACCACGAAACCTACGAGCAGTACTTC,CASSSGHHETYEQYF
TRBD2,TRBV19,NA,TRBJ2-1,TGTGCCAGTAGTATTCGGGCTAGCGGGAGGGGGGGGGATGAGCAGTTCTTC,CASSIRASGRGGDEQFF
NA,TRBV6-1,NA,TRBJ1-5,TGTGCCAGCACCGAACAGAGACAGCTAAATCAGCCCCAGCATTTT,CASTEQRQLNQPQHF
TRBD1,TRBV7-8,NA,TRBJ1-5,TGTGCCAGCAGCCCCCACAGGGGGCGGAATCAGCCCCAGCATTTT,CASSPHRGRNQPQHF
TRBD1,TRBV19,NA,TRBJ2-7,TGTGCCACAACAGGGGGCCGCGAGCAGTACTTC,CATTGGREQYF
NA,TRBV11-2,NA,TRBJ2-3,TGTGCCAGCAGCTTAGGGCTCGGGGGCACAGATACGCAGTATTTT,CASSLGLGGTDTQYF
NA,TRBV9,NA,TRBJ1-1,TGTGCCAGCAGCCGAGGGGGGGACCCAAACACTGAAGCTTTCTTT,CASSRGGDPNTEAFF
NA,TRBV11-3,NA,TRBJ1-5,TGTGCCAGCAGCTTAGATCTGAAAGATCTAGTTAATCAGCCCCAGCATTTT,CASSLDLKDLVNQPQHF
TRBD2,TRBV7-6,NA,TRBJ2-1,TGTGCCAGCAGGAGACTAGCGGGGGGGCTCGATGAGCAGTTCTTC,CASRRLAGGLDEQFF